This T cell receptor (beta chain) is drawn from a study of cytomegalovirus exposure and HLA in healthy donors. Findings and limits, study-wide: There were 164 TCR beta chains listed as cytomegalovirus-associated. In an earlier analysis, about 87% or about 30%: the productive usage of most TCR beta V segments. Later, TCR association rates were found to vary by HLA locus, highest for DRB1 and lowest for HLA-C.

The PCR was carried out with 60 Vbeta primers and 13 Jbeta primers. Sequenced by immunoSEQ multiplex PCR; TCRdb stores in-frame clones only, minus some. Of 150,000 to 190,000 clones detected, 75% appear once; the ten largest clones hold 1.3% to 1.5%. The CDR3 covers 15 residues. Germline V gene lookup returns CDR1 SEHNR and CDR2 FQNEAQ (reference sequence). This clone was counted a single time. What it binds is unknown. The junction departs from germline at one end; a sequencing error may be responsible. This clonotype originated in a man younger than 30 in good health and CMV-seronegative. The V call is TRBV7-9, the J call TRBJ2-5; 12 bases match TRBD2. The sample taken for sequencing was PBMCs. Here the CDR3 reads CSSSLFSSGRGTQYF. DNA for the CDR3: TGTTCCAGCAGCTTGTTCTCTAGCGGGAGGGGGACCCAGTACTTC.